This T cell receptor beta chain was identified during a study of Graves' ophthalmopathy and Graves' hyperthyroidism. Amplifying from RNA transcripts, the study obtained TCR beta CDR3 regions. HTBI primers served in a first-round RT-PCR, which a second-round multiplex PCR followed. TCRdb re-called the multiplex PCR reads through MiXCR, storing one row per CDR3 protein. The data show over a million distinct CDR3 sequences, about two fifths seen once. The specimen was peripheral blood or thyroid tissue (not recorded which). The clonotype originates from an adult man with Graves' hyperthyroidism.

The CDR3 region is CSVEDLYF. DNA of the CDR3: TGCAGCGTTGAAGATCTTTACTTC. The chain carries TRBV29-1 and TRBJ2-7; D not certain. The CDR3 contains 8 residues. V lost 0 bases and J 13 bases, leaving 4 bases between the germline ends. Germline V gives CDR1 SQVTM, CDR2 ANQGSEA.